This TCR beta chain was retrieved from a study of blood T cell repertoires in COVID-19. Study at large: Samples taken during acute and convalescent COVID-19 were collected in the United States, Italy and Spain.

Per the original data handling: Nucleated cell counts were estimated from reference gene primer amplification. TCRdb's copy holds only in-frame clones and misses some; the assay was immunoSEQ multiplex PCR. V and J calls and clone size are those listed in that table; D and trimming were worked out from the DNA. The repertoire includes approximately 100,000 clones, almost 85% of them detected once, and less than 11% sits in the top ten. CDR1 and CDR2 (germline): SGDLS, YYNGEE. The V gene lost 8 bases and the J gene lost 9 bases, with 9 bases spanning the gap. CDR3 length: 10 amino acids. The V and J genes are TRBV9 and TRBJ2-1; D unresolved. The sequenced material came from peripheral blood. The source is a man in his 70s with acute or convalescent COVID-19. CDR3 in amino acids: CARFVGEQFF. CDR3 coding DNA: TGTGCCAGGTTCGTCGGTGAGCAGTTCTTC.